The clone carrying this TCR beta chain was recorded only once. The data belong to a study of blood T cell repertoires in COVID-19. Looking at the study overall: Samples taken during acute and convalescent COVID-19 were collected in the United States, Italy and Spain. T cells, B-cell-depleted T cells, or PBMCs supplied cDNA or gDNA.

The CDR3 is 14 residues long. The germline V gene encodes CDR1 SGHTA and CDR2 FQGTGA. The J segment lost 7 bases and the V segment lost 5 bases, leaving 9 bases of the junction unmatched. Method: immunoSEQ multiplex PCR; TCRdb's copy keeps in-frame clones and lacks some. Here the sample spans hundreds of thousands of clones, roughly four fifths being singletons. This clonotype was sampled from a woman aged 50 to 65 who had recovered from COVID-19. Source material: peripheral blood. V gene TRBV7-3 combines with J gene TRBJ1-1; 8 bases map to TRBD1. CDR3 sequence (DNA): TGTGCCAGCAGCCCACACCCGGGACAGGATGAAGCTTTCTTT. Translating gives CASSPHPGQDEAFF. Together with reference TRBV7-3 and TRBJ1-1, the CDR3 gives the full variable domain: GAGVSQTPSNKVTEKGKYVELRCDPISGHTALYWYRQSLGQGPEFLIYFQGTGAADDSGLPNDRFFAVRPEGSVSTLKIQRTERGDSAVYLCASSPHPGQDEAFFGQGTRLTVV.